The rows below give T cell receptor beta chains drawn from one sample of a study of glioma-infiltrating T cells after dendritic cell vaccination. Method: immunoSEQ multiplex PCR; TCRdb's copy keeps in-frame clones and lacks some. The sample has more than 85,000 clones, 85% seen once. The material sequenced was blood, taken before dendritic cell vaccination. These receptors were collected from a human donor with glioblastoma. CDR3s include the opening cysteine and the closing phenylalanine or tryptophan. The D gene is left open where the match is weak. Only some rows state a clone size, as once, few, many or a class for expanded clones.

D gene,V gene,clone size,J gene,CDR3 protein,CDR3 DNA
TRBD2,TRBV5-1,-,TRBJ2-3,CASSLPKTSGGAIDTQYF,TGCGCCAGCAGCCTCCCCAAGACTAGCGGGGGGGCAATAGATACGCAGTATTTT
-,TRBV5-1,-,TRBJ1-2,CASSPTPYRNYGYTF,TGCGCCAGCAGCCCGACCCCGTACAGGAACTATGGCTACACCTTC
TRBD2,TRBV4-1,-,TRBJ2-3,CASSRTTQRLAGGTDTQYF,TGCGCCAGCAGCCGAACCACCCAACGACTAGCGGGGGGCACAGATACGCAGTATTTT
-,TRBV5-1,-,TRBJ2-7,CASSLTGAYEQYF,TGCGCCAGCAGCTTGACAGGCGCCTACGAGCAGTACTTC
TRBD2,TRBV5-4,-,TRBJ2-1,CASSSAGTSGINEQFF,TGTGCCAGCAGCTCTGCCGGGACTAGCGGGATCAATGAGCAGTTCTTC
-,TRBV19,-,TRBJ2-7,CASSIDLPPYEQYF,TGTGCCAGTAGTATAGACCTCCCCCCCTACGAGCAGTACTTC
TRBD1,TRBV12-5,-,TRBJ2-1,CASGLDRGYNEQFF,TGTGCTAGTGGTTTGGACAGGGGCTACAATGAGCAGTTCTTC
-,TRBV4-1,-,TRBJ2-5,CASSPGDREEETQYF,TGCGCCAGCAGCCCTGGAGACAGGGAGGAAGAGACCCAGTACTTC
-,TRBV5-7,-,TRBJ1-1,CASSPAVAFF,TGTGCCAGCAGTCCAGCGGTGGCTTTCTTT
-,TRBV7-2,-,TRBJ2-7,CASSLARHYEQYF,TGTGCCAGCAGCTTAGCTCGACACTACGAGCAGTACTTC
TRBD2,TRBV5-4,-,TRBJ2-1,CASSLRAGGSYNEQFF,TGTGCCAGCAGCTTGCGGGCGGGGGGCTCCTACAATGAGCAGTTCTTC
-,TRBV19,few,TRBJ1-2,CASSRTLVYGYTF,TGTGCCAGTAGTAGGACACTTGTCTATGGCTACACCTTC
-,TRBV5-1,-,TRBJ2-7,CASSAGTFLTGQYF,TGCGCCAGCAGCGCGGGGACGTTCCTCACGGGGCAGTACTTC
-,TRBV6-4,-,TRBJ2-5,CASSETGHPQETQYF,TGTGCCAGCAGTGAAACCGGACACCCCCAAGAGACCCAGTACTTC
-,TRBV21-1,few,TRBJ1-5,CASSKGGGLSNQPQHF,TGTGCCAGCAGCAAAGGCGGGGGATTGAGCAATCAGCCCCAGCATTTT
TRBD2,TRBV5-3,-,TRBJ2-1,CARSLAPSGYNEQFF,TGTGCCAGAAGCTTGGCCCCTAGCGGGTACAATGAGCAGTTCTTC